This entry lists 24 T cell receptor beta chains sequenced from one sample in a study of T cell repertoires in cytomegalovirus infection (dated by TCRdb to between 2018 and 2020). Instrument on record: Illumina HiSeq 1500. TCRdb trimmed public reads at Q25 via fastp, called clones via MiXCR and kept in-frame beta chains. A single entry per CDR3 protein holds the most common genes and DNA from its merged rows. The table for this sample lists 490,000 or so distinct CDR3 sequences; roughly 10% of them were counted only once. Of the sample, about 10% falls within the top ten clones. Sample: PBMCs. The receptors were gathered from a human donor in good health (CMV status not recorded). Some clones in this sample may be carry-over from other donors' samples.

The chain has TRBV5-1 and TRBJ2-7, with D perhaps being TRBD1 or TRBD2 (5 bases each). The length of the CDR3 is 12 residues. V lost 5 bases, J lost 12 bases, and 18 bases lay in between. Germline lookup yields CDR1 SGHRS and CDR2 YFSETQ. CDR3 DNA sequence: TGCGCCAGCAGGCCTACACGGGACCTTCCGTACTTC. This encodes CASRPTRDLPYF.

This clonotype has at least ten counts. This chain uses TRBV30 with TRBJ1-1, with D unclear. The V end lost 0 bases, the J end lost 2 bases, and 7 bases lay between the germline ends. From germline, CDR1 is GTSNPN and CDR2 SVGIG (reference sequence). CDR3 size: 13 residues. The chain's CDR3 is CAWSVQPNTEAFF. DNA of the CDR3: TGTGCCTGGAGTGTACAGCCCAACACTGAAGCTTTCTTT.

This clonotype appeared many times. The V call is TRBV20-1, the J call TRBJ1-5; 10 bases align to TRBD1. V gave up 5 bases and J gave up 0 bases; unmatched junction bases: 16. The CDR3 contains 19 residues. CDR1 is DFQATT, CDR2 SNEGSKA, per germline (reference sequence). CDR3 residues: CSAGWGTGVSSYSNQPQHF. The CDR3 nucleotides read TGCAGTGCTGGGTGGGGGACAGGGGTTTCGAGTTATAGCAATCAGCCCCAGCATTTT.

This clonotype was counted at least ten times. The rearrangement links TRBV7-2 to TRBJ1-1; 7 bases line up with TRBD1. The length of the CDR3 is 15 residues. Trimming cost V 4 bases and J 5 bases; bases outside gene matches: 10. Germline V gene sequence: CDR1 SGHTA, CDR2 FQGNSA. The DNA for the CDR3 is TGTGCCAGCAGCTCCGCATTGACAGGGAGTACTGAAGCTTTCTTT. Translating gives CASSSALTGSTEAFF.

The V and J genes are TRBV20-1 and TRBJ2-1, with a weak D call TRBD2 (5 bases). Germline V gene lookup returns CDR1 DFQATT and CDR2 SNEGSKA (reference sequence). The CDR3 consists of 14 residues. V gave up 5 bases and J gave up 4 bases, with 15 bases separating them. Here the CDR3 DNA reads TGCAGTGCTCAGGACTTCTCTATTTACAATGAGCAGTTCTTC. The encoded protein is CSAQDFSIYNEQFF.

This clonotype was picked up many times. The chain employs TRBV7-9 and TRBJ1-4; 7 nucleotides align to TRBD1. Trimming took 2 bases from V and 2 from J; bases not matched to a gene: 5. The CDR3 loop spans 16 amino acids. Germline CDR1 reads SEHNR; CDR2 reads FQNEAQ (reference sequence). The CDR3 DNA reads as TGTGCCAGCAGCTTATCGGGAGGGGGCACTAATGAAAAACTGTTTTTT. It codes for CASSLSGGGTNEKLFF.

This clonotype was observed at least ten times. V is TRBV7-2 and J is TRBJ1-1, with D uncertain. V shed 1 base and J shed 10 bases, with 10 bases lying between them. Per germline, CDR1 SGHTA and CDR2 FQGNSA. The CDR3 extends over 12 amino acids. CDR3 protein: CASSLDWATAFF. The CDR3 nucleotides read TGTGCCAGCAGCTTAGATTGGGCCACAGCTTTCTTT.

Ten or more counts support this clonotype. The genes are TRBV7-3 and TRBJ2-3; TRBD2 is a possible D gene (6 bases). The CDR3 has 15 amino acids. The germline CDR1 and CDR2 sequences are SGHTA and FQGTGA. V shed 5 bases and J shed 5 bases, with 17 bases lying between them. The CDR3, as DNA: TGTGCCAGCAGCCACGGTGGGGGGACCTTAGATACGCAGTATTTT. This sequence encodes CASSHGGGTLDTQYF.

This clonotype was seen many times. V is TRBV18 and J is TRBJ1-1; the D gene is possibly TRBD1 (5 bases). CDR1 and CDR2 from the germline V gene are KGHSH and LQKENI. The CDR3 has 16 residues. Between the trimmed V and J ends, which lost 3 bases and 1 base, there was a span of 15 bases. CDR3 loop: CASSPVRGGKNTEAFF. In DNA, the CDR3 is TGTGCCAGCTCACCCGTGAGGGGAGGGAAGAACACTGAAGCTTTCTTT.

This clonotype occurred many times. The chain combines TRBV7-2 with TRBJ2-3; TRBD2 agrees at 11 bases. V shed 1 base and J 5 bases; nucleotides not matched to a gene: 2. This CDR3 comprises 15 residues. In germline, CDR1 is SGHTA, CDR2 FQGNSA. The CDR3, as DNA: TGTGCCAGCAGCTTAGGAGGACTAGCGGGAGATACGCAGTATTTT. Its protein is CASSLGGLAGDTQYF. The variable domain in full, with the rest retrieved from reference TRBV7-2 and TRBJ2-3, is GAGVSQSPSNKVTEKGKDVELRCDPISGHTALYWYRQSLGQGLEFLIYFQGNSAPDKSGLPSDRFSAERTGGSVSTLTIQRTQQEDSAVYLCASSLGGLAGDTQYFGPGTRLTVL.

This chain connects TRBV19 to TRBJ1-1, with D hard to call. The CDR3 consists of 11 residues. V lost 7 bases to trimming and J lost 0 bases, with 3 bases between them. CDR1 is LNHDA, CDR2 SQIVND, per germline (reference sequence). The CDR3 is CASKVNTEAFF. The CDR3 DNA reads TGTGCCAGTAAAGTGAACACTGAAGCTTTCTTT.

A note on this clonotype: A read error may be the cause here, since a much bigger clone is one base away. This chain uses TRBV28 with TRBJ2-3; 8 bases match TRBD2. The CDR3 covers 17 residues. V was clipped by 5 bases and J by 2 bases; unmatched bases: 12. Germline V gives CDR1 MDHEN, CDR2 SYDVKM. The CDR3: CASSLGREDQSTDTQYF. The CDR3 nucleotides read TGTGCCAGCAGTCTAGGGCGGGAGGACCAATCCACAGATACGCAGTATTTT.

The table lists this clonotype with many counts. This chain connects TRBV4-2 to TRBJ2-3; 7 bases match TRBD2. After removal of 0 bases from V and 2 bases from J, the junction contained 2 bases not matched to a gene. CDR3 length equals 15 residues. Germline assignment: CDR1 LGHNA and CDR2 YNFKEQ. For the CDR3, the DNA is TGTGCCAGCAGCCAAGATCGACTAGCCACAGATACGCAGTATTTT. Protein: CASSQDRLATDTQYF.

The chain joins TRBV15 to TRBJ2-1, with TRBD2 identical over 13 bases. V lost 0 bases and J lost 10; bases outside the gene matches: 6. This CDR3 is 16 amino acids long. Germline V gene lookup returns CDR1 LNHNV and CDR2 YYDKDF (reference sequence). As DNA, the CDR3 is TGTGCCACCAGCAGAGATTCGGGACTAGCGGGAAAAGAGCAGTTCTTC. Its protein is CATSRDSGLAGKEQFF.

The chain has TRBV29-1 and TRBJ2-2, with 9 bases that match TRBD1. After removal of 7 bases from V and 3 bases from J, the junction contained 3 bases not matched to a gene. This CDR3 contains 13 residues. Germline CDR1 SQVTM, CDR2 ANQGSEA. The CDR3 spells CSGRDRDTGELFF. The CDR3, as DNA: TGCAGCGGCCGGGACAGGGACACCGGGGAGCTGTTTTTT.

In this sample, this clonotype turned up many times. The chain carries TRBV7-3 and TRBJ1-6, with 7 positions matching TRBD1. V lost 3 bases to trimming and J lost 8 bases; unmatched junction nucleotides: 4. CDR3 size: 14 residues. Germline V gene sequence: CDR1 SGHTA, CDR2 FQGTGA. The CDR3 DNA sequence: TGTGCCAGCAGCTTGACAGGGCCAGATTCACCCCTCCACTTT. This translates into CASSLTGPDSPLHF.

Turning to this clonotype: It may be a read error: a sequence one base away is much more abundant. The chain joins TRBV11-2 to TRBJ2-1; D not certain. Looked up from germline, CDR1 is SGHAT and CDR2 is FQNNGV. V was clipped by 4 bases and J by 6 bases, with 13 bases between them. There are 14 residues in the CDR3. The CDR3, as DNA: TGTGCCAGCAGCTCTGTCCAAGGAACCAATGAGCAGTTCTTC. As protein: CASSSVQGTNEQFF.

This clonotype has a count of ten or more. This chain connects TRBV20-1 to TRBJ1-5; 12 bases align to TRBD1. Germline V CDR1 and CDR2: DFQATT, SNEGSKA (reference sequence). The CDR3 has 16 residues. The V and J ends lost 1 base and 4 bases, in that order; junction bases with no gene match: 5. The CDR3 region is CSARGPGQGANQPQHF. DNA of the CDR3: TGCAGTGCTAGAGGTCCGGGACAGGGGGCTAATCAGCCCCAGCATTTT.

The J gene is TRBJ1-5, the V gene TRBV20-1; maybe TRBD1 (6 bases). CDR1 DFQATT and CDR2 SNEGSKA come from the germline V gene (reference sequence). The CDR3 is made up of 14 amino acids. Trimming left V 1 base short and J 5 bases short, with 12 bases between. CDR3 nucleotides: TGCAGTGCTAGAGCCGGAAGGGGGGATCAGCCCCAGCATTTT. It codes for CSARAGRGDQPQHF.

The sample holds many counts of this clonotype. The gene calls are TRBV5-5 and TRBJ1-3; D is uncertain. The CDR3 runs to 15 residues. Trimming stripped 4 bases from V and 0 bases from J, with 11 bases between. Germline CDR1 and CDR2: SGHKS and YYEKEE (reference sequence). The CDR3 DNA reads TGTGCCAGCAGCGCCCAAAGACTCTCTGGAAACACCATATATTTT. This translates into CASSAQRLSGNTIYF.

This clonotype was seen repeatedly, ten times or more. The gene calls are TRBV24-1 and TRBJ2-3, with 7 positions matching TRBD2. In germline, CDR1 is KGHDR, CDR2 SFDVKD. V lost 6 bases, J lost 0 bases, and 5 bases stayed unmatched. This CDR3 has 15 amino acids. CDR3 DNA: TGTGCCACCAGTTCGACTAGCAGAAGCACAGATACGCAGTATTTT. This translates into CATSSTSRSTDTQYF.

This clonotype has more than one count but fewer than ten. The chain is built from TRBV5-6 and TRBJ2-1; TRBD1 matches at 11 bases. Looked up from germline, CDR1 is SGHDT and CDR2 is YYEEEE. Trimming at V came to 3 bases and at J to 0 bases, leaving 2 bases not matched to a gene. The CDR3 has 16 residues. The CDR3 nucleotides are TGTGCCAGCAGCTGGGGGACAGGGGGCTCCTACAATGAGCAGTTCTTC. Its protein is CASSWGTGGSYNEQFF. Full variable domain (outside the CDR3, taken from reference TRBV5-6 and TRBJ2-1): DAGVTQSPTHLIKTRGQQVTLRCSPKSGHDTVSWYQQALGQGPQFIFQYYEEEERQRGNFPDRFSGHQFPNYSSELNVNALLLGDSALYLCASSWGTGGSYNEQFFGPGTRLTVL.

Ten or more counts support this clonotype. Here the CDR3 reads CASSQTVEAFF. As DNA, the CDR3 is TGTGCCAGCAGTCAGACAGTTGAAGCTTTCTTT. The J gene is TRBJ1-1, the V gene TRBV12-3 or TRBV12-4, with TRBD1 as a possible D gene (5 bases). Trimming took off 5 bases at V and 7 bases at J, with 8 bases between the two ends. The CDR3 loop spans 11 amino acids.

This clonotype was counted many times. In DNA, the CDR3 is TGCGCCAGCAGCCAAGATCCAGGGGGGATCACTGAAGCTTTCTTT. Translated, it gives CASSQDPGGITEAFF. This chain joins TRBV4-1 and TRBJ1-1; 7 nucleotides align to TRBD1. CDR1 and CDR2 from the germline V gene are MGHRA and YSYEKL. Trimming took 0 bases from V and 4 from J; bases not matched to a gene: 5. The CDR3 runs 15 residues.